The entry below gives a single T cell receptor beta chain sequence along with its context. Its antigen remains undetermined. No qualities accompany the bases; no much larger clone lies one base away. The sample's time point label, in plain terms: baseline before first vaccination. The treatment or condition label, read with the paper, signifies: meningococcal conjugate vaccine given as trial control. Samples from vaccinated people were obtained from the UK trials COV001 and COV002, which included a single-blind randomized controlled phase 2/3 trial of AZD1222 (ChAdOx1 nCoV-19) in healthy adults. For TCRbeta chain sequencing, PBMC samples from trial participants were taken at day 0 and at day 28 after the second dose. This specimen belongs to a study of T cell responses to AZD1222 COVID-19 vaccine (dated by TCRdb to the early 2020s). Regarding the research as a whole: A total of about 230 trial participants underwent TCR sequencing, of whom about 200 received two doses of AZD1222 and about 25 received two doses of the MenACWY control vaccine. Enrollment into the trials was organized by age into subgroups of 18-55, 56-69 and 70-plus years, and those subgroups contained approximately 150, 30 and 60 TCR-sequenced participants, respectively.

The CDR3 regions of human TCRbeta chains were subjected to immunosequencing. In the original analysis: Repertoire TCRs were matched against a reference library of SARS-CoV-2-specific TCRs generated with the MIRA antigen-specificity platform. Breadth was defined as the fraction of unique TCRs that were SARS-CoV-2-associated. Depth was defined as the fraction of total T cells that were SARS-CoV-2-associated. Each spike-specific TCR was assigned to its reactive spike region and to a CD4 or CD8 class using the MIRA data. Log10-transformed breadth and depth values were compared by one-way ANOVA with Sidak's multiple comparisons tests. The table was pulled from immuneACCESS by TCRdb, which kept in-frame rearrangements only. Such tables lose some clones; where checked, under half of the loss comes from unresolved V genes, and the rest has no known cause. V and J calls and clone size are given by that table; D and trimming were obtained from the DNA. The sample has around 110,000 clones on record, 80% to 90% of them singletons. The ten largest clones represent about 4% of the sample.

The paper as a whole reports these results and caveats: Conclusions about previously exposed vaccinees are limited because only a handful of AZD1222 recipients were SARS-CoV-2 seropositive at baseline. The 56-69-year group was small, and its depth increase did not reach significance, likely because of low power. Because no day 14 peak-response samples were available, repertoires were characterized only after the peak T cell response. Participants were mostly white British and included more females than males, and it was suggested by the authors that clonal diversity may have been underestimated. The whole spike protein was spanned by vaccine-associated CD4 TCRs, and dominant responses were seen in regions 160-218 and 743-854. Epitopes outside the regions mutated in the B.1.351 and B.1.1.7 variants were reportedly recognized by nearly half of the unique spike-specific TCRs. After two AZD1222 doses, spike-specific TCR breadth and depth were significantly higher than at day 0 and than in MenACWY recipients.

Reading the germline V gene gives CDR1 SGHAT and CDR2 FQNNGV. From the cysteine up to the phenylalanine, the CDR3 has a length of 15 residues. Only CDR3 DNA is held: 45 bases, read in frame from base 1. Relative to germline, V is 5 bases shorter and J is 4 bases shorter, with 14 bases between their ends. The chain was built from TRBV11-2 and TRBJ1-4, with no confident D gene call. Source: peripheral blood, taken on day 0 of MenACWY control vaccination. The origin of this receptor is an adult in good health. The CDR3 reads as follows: CASSPRTVLNEKLFF. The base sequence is TGTGCCAGCAGCCCGAGGACGGTCCTTAATGAAAAACTGTTTTTT.